This is a list of T cell receptor beta chains from one sample in a study of cytotoxic CD8 clonotypes in ibrutinib-treated CLL. Sequencing was performed with immunoSEQ multiplex PCR; in TCRdb, only in-frame clones are kept and a portion is missing. The sample consists of some 98,000 clones, roughly 80% of them appearing once. The sample here was PBMCs, taken after 12 months of ibrutinib treatment. These receptors originate from a human donor with chronic lymphocytic leukemia. Each CDR3 is given without its conserved first and last residue. Each record gives: V gene, J gene, CDR3 protein.

V: TRBV30; J: TRBJ1-2; CDR3: AWSVSFLPGYGYT
V: TRBV6-5; J: TRBJ2-1; CDR3: ASSYRTPGDGKQF
V: TRBV6-1; J: TRBJ2-2; CDR3: ANRPGTNTGELF
V: TRBV2; J: TRBJ1-1; CDR3: ASREGPEAF
V: TRBV30; J: TRBJ2-5; CDR3: AWSATSLGQETQY
V: TRBV10-3; J: TRBJ2-2; CDR3: ATLAGADTGELF
V: TRBV25-1; J: TRBJ2-5; CDR3: ASSEYEQIQETQY
V: TRBV4-1; J: TRBJ2-5; CDR3: ASSQVGSTRRAETQY
V: TRBV5-1; J: TRBJ2-4; CDR3: ASSVQGESKNIQY
V: TRBV6-6; J: TRBJ1-6; CDR3: ASSSTGISPLH
V: TRBV30; J: TRBJ1-6; CDR3: AWAPRGHSPLH
V: TRBV6-1; J: TRBJ1-1; CDR3: ASSERRTTEAF
V: TRBV4-1; J: TRBJ2-5; CDR3: ASSLSGGGETQY
V: TRBV6-1; J: TRBJ1-3; CDR3: ASRRDREIRNTIY
V: TRBV5-1; J: TRBJ2-3; CDR3: ASSLVLDTDTQY
V: TRBV4-2; J: TRBJ2-7; CDR3: ASSVVNFRDSYEQY
V: TRBV6-6; J: TRBJ2-3; CDR3: ASGYMDTQY
V: TRBV18; J: TRBJ1-4; CDR3: ASSPGNEKLF
V: TRBV5-8; J: TRBJ1-2; CDR3: ASSFEGFSYGYT
V: TRBV25-1; J: TRBJ2-2; CDR3: ASSGTSVGRAGELF
V: TRBV28; J: TRBJ2-3; CDR3: ASSLKGTDTQY
V: TRBV5-6; J: TRBJ2-5; CDR3: ASSPGTGGRGGAQY
V: TRBV4-1; J: TRBJ1-5; CDR3: ASSQDLGQGRSNQPQH
V: TRBV7-2; J: TRBJ1-5; CDR3: ASSLALGGNQPQH
V: TRBV7-2; J: TRBJ2-3; CDR3: ASSLGLAGGPELTQY
V: TRBV6-5; J: TRBJ2-3; CDR3: ASRRTGGGDTQY
V: TRBV27; J: TRBJ1-5; CDR3: ASSLRPSNQPQH
V: TRBV9; J: TRBJ2-5; CDR3: ASSESGQETQY
V: TRBV9; J: TRBJ1-3; CDR3: ASSKRGPNPGNTIY
V: TRBV5-4; J: TRBJ2-5; CDR3: ASSPGSAPKETQY
V: TRBV5-1; J: TRBJ2-1; CDR3: ASSPDPGLAGVNEQF
V: TRBV5-1; J: TRBJ2-3; CDR3: ASSWAGAGNADTQY
V: TRBV10-1; J: TRBJ2-2; CDR3: APLTGELF
V: TRBV20-1; J: TRBJ2-1; CDR3: SARPYNEQF
V: TRBV7-2; J: TRBJ2-5; CDR3: ASSQRPTVETQY
V: TRBV5-1; J: TRBJ1-5; CDR3: ASSPIGTQGEQPQH
V: TRBV6-5; J: TRBJ1-2; CDR3: ASSYASAPHYGYT
V: TRBV7-7; J: TRBJ2-1; CDR3: ASSSSTGYNEQF
V: TRBV28; J: TRBJ1-2; CDR3: ASTTSLGRGGYGYT
V: TRBV27; J: TRBJ1-1; CDR3: ASRSPPGNTEAF
V: TRBV28; J: TRBJ2-2; CDR3: ASRDGGANTGELF
V: TRBV6-5; J: TRBJ2-5; CDR3: ASKVLQGARETQY
V: TRBV4-1; J: TRBJ2-7; CDR3: ASSQGQGRLDYEQY
V: TRBV6-5; J: TRBJ2-7; CDR3: AGSDDYEQY
V: TRBV7-9; J: TRBJ1-1; CDR3: ASSPRWNSNTEAF
V: TRBV21-1; J: TRBJ2-1; CDR3: ASSGWDVDAYNEQF
V: TRBV7-2; J: TRBJ2-1; CDR3: ASSFIDRGNEQF
V: TRBV28; J: TRBJ1-1; CDR3: ASRTTGGSLGAF
V: TRBV2; J: TRBJ2-1; CDR3: ASSEERGGTYNEQF
V: TRBV10-1; J: TRBJ2-1; CDR3: ASSESRGSGRANEQF
V: TRBV5-4; J: TRBJ2-1; CDR3: ASSSRDWDHNEQF
V: TRBV5-6; J: TRBJ2-7; CDR3: ASSSLYEQY